This is a list of T cell receptor beta chains from one sample in a study of T-cell memory formation after mild COVID-19. TCRdb analysed the 5' RACE reads with MiXCR anew, one entry per CDR3 protein. The table has roughly 130,000 distinct CDR3 sequences, 15% to 20% seen once; the top ten hold roughly 5%. Sample: PBMCs or a T cell subset sorted from them (not recorded which). The receptors derive from a man younger than 35 who had mild COVID-19 (a few samples of this study predate the infection). Cell type and time point are not known. CDR3s include the opening cysteine and the closing phenylalanine or tryptophan. D genes are given only for firm matches. Clone size is stated in some rows and not others, as once, few, many or a class when expanded.

clone_size d_call j_call v_call cdr3_nt cdr3_aa
. . TRBJ2-5 TRBV29-1 TGCAGCGTTGCCAGACGCAACCAAGAGACCCAGTACTTC CSVARRNQETQYF
. . TRBJ2-7 TRBV4-3 TGCGCCAGCAGCCGCGGCCAGGGGTACTACGAGCAGTACTTC CASSRGQGYYEQYF
. . TRBJ1-2 TRBV19 TGTGCCAGTAGTATAGAAGACGCGGGGAGAGGCTATGGCTACACCTTC CASSIEDAGRGYGYTF
. TRBD1 TRBJ2-3 TRBV18 TGTGCCAGCTCACCCCGGGACAGGGGCACAGATACGCAGTATTTT CASSPRDRGTDTQYF
few TRBD2 TRBJ2-1 TRBV11-2 TGTGCCAGCAGCTTAGAGGCTAGCGGGGGTTACAATGAGCAGTTCTTC CASSLEASGGYNEQFF
. . TRBJ2-1 TRBV12-3/TRBV12-4 TGTGCCAGCAGTTTTATTGATGAGCAGTTCTTC CASSFIDEQFF
. TRBD1 TRBJ1-2 TRBV5-1 TGCGCCAGCAGCTTTCCGACAGGGGATGGCTACACCTTC CASSFPTGDGYTF
few TRBD1 TRBJ1-2 TRBV15 TGTGCCACCAGCAGAGATCCCACAGGGGCCTATGGCTACACCTTC CATSRDPTGAYGYTF
many . TRBJ2-5 TRBV3-1 TGTGCCAGCAGCCAAGGATGGGGCCGGGGGGAGACCCAGTACTTC CASSQGWGRGETQYF
many . TRBJ2-1 TRBV4-2 TGTGCCAGCAGCCAGCACAATGAGCAGTTCTTC CASSQHNEQFF
. . TRBJ1-2 TRBV5-5 TGTGCCAGCACCGTTCCCGGGAAAGATGGCTACACCTTC CASTVPGKDGYTF
. . TRBJ2-5 TRBV7-2 TGTGCAAGCGTAGGGGCGGAGACCCAGTACTTC CASVGAETQYF
. TRBD1 TRBJ2-5 TRBV4-2 TGTGCCAGCAGCCATCCGGGACAGGAACAAGAGACCCAGTACTTC CASSHPGQEQETQYF
many . TRBJ2-5 TRBV5-1 TGCGCCAGCAGCTTGCTGCCCCTTGGGCAGAAAGAGACCCAGTACTTC CASSLLPLGQKETQYF
. . TRBJ2-3 TRBV12-3/TRBV12-4 TGTGCCGGCACCAGACTAGTAACAGATACGCAGTATTTT CAGTRLVTDTQYF
. TRBD1 TRBJ1-2 TRBV12-3/TRBV12-4 TGTGCCAGCAGTATACGGGACAGGGGTGCCTACACCTTC CASSIRDRGAYTF
few . TRBJ2-3 TRBV27 TGTGCCAGCAGTTTGAGCGTCGTGGCGGATACGCAGTATTTT CASSLSVVADTQYF
few TRBD2 TRBJ2-1 TRBV12-3/TRBV12-4 TGTGCCAGCAGCTTCGGGACTAGCGGGGGGGCAGGTGAGCAGTTCTTC CASSFGTSGGAGEQFF
. . TRBJ2-1 TRBV24-1 TGTGCCACCAGTGGTTCAGGGAATGAGCAGTTCTTC CATSGSGNEQFF
few . TRBJ2-7 TRBV4-3 TGCGCCAGCAGCCAAGATAGGGGGGCTGACGAGCAGTACTTC CASSQDRGADEQYF
. . TRBJ1-2 TRBV2 TGTGCCAGCACGGAGGGTCAGGGCTATGGCTACACCTTC CASTEGQGYGYTF
. . TRBJ2-4 TRBV3-1 TGTGCCAGCAGCCAAGCATCCCGGCGGGGGCCGATCTTAAACATTCAGTACTTC CASSQASRRGPILNIQYF
. . TRBJ1-1 TRBV28 TGTGCCAGCAGCTTCCTTTGGTCCCCTGGAGCTTTCTTT CASSFLWSPGAFF
few TRBD1 TRBJ2-5 TRBV7-2 TGTGCCAGCAGCAACGACAGGGGCGCGAGGGAGACCCAGTACTTC CASSNDRGARETQYF
. TRBD1 TRBJ1-1 TRBV5-1 TGCGCCAGCAGCTTTAACAGGGGCGGTGAAGCTTTCTTT CASSFNRGGEAFF
few . TRBJ1-6 TRBV20-1 TGCAGTGGGAGTTCACCCCTCCACTTT CSGSSPLHF
many . TRBJ2-3 TRBV5-4 TGTGCCAGCAGCGCGCGAGATACGCAGTATTTT CASSARDTQYF
few . TRBJ1-2 TRBV7-2 TGTGCCAGCAGCTCCCCCGGGCTTTATGGCTACACCTTC CASSSPGLYGYTF
few TRBD2 TRBJ2-4 TRBV20-1 TGCAGTGCTACCCGGGAGGGAGTCACCAGGGACATTCAGTACTTC CSATREGVTRDIQYF
. TRBD1 TRBJ2-2 TRBV5-8 TGTGCCAGCAGCTTCCCACCGGGACAGGGTTATACCGGGGAGCTGTTTTTT CASSFPPGQGYTGELFF
. . TRBJ2-7 TRBV20-1 TGCAGTGCTAGAGTGGGGGGGCGCGTCCACGAGCAGTACTTC CSARVGGRVHEQYF
. TRBD1 TRBJ2-3 TRBV12-3/TRBV12-4 TGTGCCAGTGGGGACAGGGGATCTAGCACAGATACGCAGTATTTT CASGDRGSSTDTQYF
once TRBD1 TRBJ1-5 TRBV5-5 TGTGCCAGCAGCTGGACAGGGGGCTGGAATCAGCCCCAGCATTTT CASSWTGGWNQPQHF
few TRBD1 TRBJ2-7 TRBV6-2/TRBV6-3 TGTGCCAGCTCCGGGACAGGGGCCTCCTACGAGCAGTACTTC CASSGTGASYEQYF
. TRBD1 TRBJ1-5 TRBV5-6 TGTGCCAGCAGCTCGCTCCGGGACAGGGCCAATCAGCCCCAGCATTTT CASSSLRDRANQPQHF
few TRBD1 TRBJ1-1 TRBV3-1 TGTGCCAGCAGCCTAAGACAGGGAGGCACTGAAGCTTTCTTT CASSLRQGGTEAFF
. . TRBJ2-3 TRBV15 TGTGCCACCAGCAGAGATATCAGGGCGGACACAGATACGCAGTATTTT CATSRDIRADTDTQYF
. . TRBJ2-3 TRBV9 TGTGCCAGCAGCGTAGACACGCACACAGATACGCAGTATTTT CASSVDTHTDTQYF
. . TRBJ2-2 TRBV3-1 TGTGCCAGCAGCCAAGAAGTGAACACCGGGGAGCTGTTTTTT CASSQEVNTGELFF
. . TRBJ1-2 TRBV4-1 TGCGCCAGCAGCCAAGTCTTTGGGGAGAAAAGGGGTAACTATGGCTACACCTTC CASSQVFGEKRGNYGYTF
few . TRBJ2-7 TRBV2 TGTGCCAGCAGCGGAACAGGCGTCGGAGAGCAGTACTTC CASSGTGVGEQYF
few . TRBJ1-6 TRBV6-2/TRBV6-3 TGTGCCAGCAGACCGGGACGGGGAAATTCACCCCTCCACTTT CASRPGRGNSPLHF
. . TRBJ2-5 TRBV7-9 TGTGCCAGCAGCTTGGCGTGGACGAGTAGAGAGACCCAGTACTTC CASSLAWTSRETQYF
. . TRBJ2-5 TRBV18 TGTGCCAGCGCCTTACAAGAGACCCAGTACTTC CASALQETQYF
few . TRBJ2-3 TRBV18 TGTGCCAGCTCACCACTCTCCCCAGATACGCAGTATTTT CASSPLSPDTQYF
few . TRBJ1-4 TRBV20-1 TGCAGTGCTAGAGAGGCAGTCAATGAAAAACTGTTTTTT CSAREAVNEKLFF
few TRBD1 TRBJ2-5 TRBV5-1 TGCGCCAGCAGCGGCCGGGACAGGGAAGTAGTTGAGACCCAGTACTTC CASSGRDREVVETQYF
. . TRBJ1-2 TRBV9 TGTGCCAGCAACGTCTCAGGACTCAACTATGGCTACACCTTC CASNVSGLNYGYTF
. . TRBJ1-5 TRBV21-1 TGTGCCAGCAGCAAGCAGTACGGTGGGGTGGGTCAGCCCCAGCATTTT CASSKQYGGVGQPQHF
few . TRBJ2-6 TRBV6-5 TGTGCCAGCAGTTCCTGGATGAACTCTGGGGCCAACGTCCTGACTTTC CASSSWMNSGANVLTF
many TRBD2 TRBJ2-3 TRBV7-2 TGTGCCAGCAGCTTTGGACTAGCGGGGGGCCGTGGAGATACGCAGTATTTT CASSFGLAGGRGDTQYF
once . TRBJ1-1 TRBV5-1 TGCGCCAGCAGTGAAGATCGGGGTGAAGGTACTGAAGCTTTCTTT CASSEDRGEGTEAFF
. TRBD2 TRBJ2-7 TRBV16 TGTGCCAGCAGCCAGCCCGGGGGGAGGGAGTATGGCGAGCAGTACTTC CASSQPGGREYGEQYF
many . TRBJ2-5 TRBV12-3/TRBV12-4 TGTGCCAGCAGTGTCCGACAGCTCGGCGGGCATCAAGAGACCCAGTACTTC CASSVRQLGGHQETQYF
. . TRBJ2-5 TRBV11-2 TGTGCCAGCAGCTTAGATCCCAGGGAGCGCTTACAAGAGACCCAGTACTTC CASSLDPRERLQETQYF